This T cell receptor (beta chain) originates from a study of shared clonotypes between healthy human individuals. CDR1 and CDR2 (germline): GTSNPN, SVGIG (reference sequence). The CDR3 length is 11 residues. The protocol was immunoSEQ multiplex PCR, while the TCRdb copy is restricted to in-frame clones and leaves out a portion. The table records about 1.1 million clones, roughly 80% of them present only once. V usage is TRBV30 and J usage is TRBJ2-5; weak D call: TRBD2 (5 bases). The assigned J gene may be wrong: the sequence end matches TRBJ2-7 better. The clonotype was recovered from a man younger than 30 in good health. Some clones in this sample may be carry-over from other donors' samples. Specimen: memory CD4+ T cells from PBMCs. Stated subset: CD45RA-negative fraction. The CDR3 nucleotides read TGTGCCTGGAGTCCCGGGAACGAGCAGTACTTC. Encoded protein: CAWSPGNEQYF.